Below, 10 T cell receptor beta chains from the same sample are listed, as sequenced in a study of regulatory T cells in long-lasting Graves disease. Sequencing libraries for TCR beta were prepared with iRepertoire HTBI primers and Arm-PCR of CDR3 regions. TCRdb processed the multiplex PCR reads anew with MiXCR; each CDR3 protein has one entry. The sample holds roughly 500,000 distinct CDR3 sequences, around 12% seen once. Time point defined: newly diagnosed GD, antithyroid drugs for less than 3 months. PBMC RNA served as the TCR library source. The same sample was also used in a study of T cells in Graves' hyperthyroidism and ophthalmopathy.

Sequenced here: peripheral blood mononuclear cells (PBMCs), sampled at new diagnosis, from a patient treated with antithyroid drugs. These receptors all come from a woman aged 25 to 39 with Graves disease.

A few counts support this clonotype. The chain joins TRBV11-1 to TRBJ2-5; D not resolved. Germline V gene sequence: CDR1 SGHAT, CDR2 FQDESV (reference sequence). CDR3 length equals 13 residues. The V end lost 3 bases, the J end lost 2 bases, and 7 bases lay between the germline ends. The CDR3 is CASSFRSQETQYF. CDR3 DNA: TGTGCCAGCAGCTTCCGGAGTCAAGAGACCCAGTACTTC.

This clonotype came up many times. The chain links TRBV6-5 to TRBJ1-1; D ambiguous. The CDR3 consists of 15 residues. The germline gives CDR1 MNHEY, CDR2 SVGAGI. V was clipped by 1 base and J by 3 bases, with 12 bases between them. The CDR3 DNA is TGTGCCAGCAGTTACTTAGGGATCCTGTACACTGAAGCTTTCTTT. It encodes CASSYLGILYTEAFF.

This sequence joins TRBV6-1 and TRBJ2-2; possible D gene TRBD1, 6 bases. Trimming pared 6 bases from V and 5 bases from J, leaving 19 bases between. CDR1 MNHNS and CDR2 SASEGT come from the germline V gene. The CDR3 consists of 16 residues. CDR3 region: CASSQFRGVSTGELFF. The CDR3 bases are TGTGCCAGCAGCCAGTTCAGGGGCGTTAGTACCGGGGAGCTGTTTTTT.

This clonotype occurred many times. One end of the junction is discordant with germline, which a read error may explain. V and J are TRBV28 and TRBJ1-2; D remains ambiguous. The CDR3 consists of 13 residues. Germline CDR1 is MDHEN and CDR2 is SYDVKM. This CDR3 is CASSFQHGDTEHF. The CDR3 DNA is TGTGCCAGCAGTTTCCAGCACGGCGACACGGAGCACTTC.

This clonotype was detected a few times. CDR3 DNA sequence: TGCGCCAGCAGCCAGAACGGGCTAGCGGGAGCGACAGATACGCAGTATTTT. Translated: CASSQNGLAGATDTQYF. The gene calls are TRBV4-3 and TRBJ2-3, with 10 positions matching TRBD2. Trimming at V came to 3 bases and at J to 3 bases, leaving 9 bases not matched to a gene. This CDR3 has 17 residues. The germline V gene encodes CDR1 LGHNA and CDR2 YSLEER.

This clonotype was seen at least ten times. This chain connects TRBV28 to TRBJ1-5; 7 positions match TRBD1. There are 19 residues in the CDR3. Germline V gives CDR1 MDHEN, CDR2 SYDVKM. Trimming took 4 bases from V and 5 from J; bases not matched to a gene: 20. The CDR3 DNA follows: TGTGCCAGCAGTTCGGGGACAGCTTTTCGCTCTTCGCCCGATCAGCCCCAGCATTTT. Protein sequence: CASSSGTAFRSSPDQPQHF.

The table lists this clonotype with many counts. This rearrangement joins TRBV9 to TRBJ1-2; D is uncertain. Germline assignment: CDR1 SGDLS and CDR2 YYNGEE. The CDR3 loop spans 16 amino acids. The V end was cut by 1 base, the J end by 3 bases, with 16 bases between. The CDR3 DNA follows: TGTGCCAGCAGCGTACAAACCCAGGAACTGGACTATGGCTACACCTTC. This gives the protein CASSVQTQELDYGYTF.

This clonotype was counted many times. V and J are TRBV20-1 and TRBJ1-6; a weak D match, TRBD1 (6 bases). V was shortened by 1 base and J by 7 bases, with 11 bases between the two germline ends. The CDR3 runs to 14 residues. Germline CDR1 and CDR2: DFQATT and SNEGSKA (reference sequence). The CDR3 loop is CSARGTTGNSPLHF. In nucleotides, the CDR3 is TGCAGTGCTAGAGGTACAACAGGGAATTCACCCCTCCACTTT.

The chain employs TRBV28 and TRBJ1-2; 10 nucleotides agree with TRBD1. This CDR3 contains 13 residues. CDR1 MDHEN and CDR2 SYDVKM come from the germline V gene. Trimming at V came to 10 bases and at J to 8 bases, leaving 10 bases not matched to a gene. The chain's CDR3 is CAILTGTGEGYTF. The CDR3 DNA reads TGTGCCATCTTAACCGGGACAGGGGAAGGCTACACCTTC.

This clonotype occurred many times. Its ends do not fully match the called genes, so a read error is possible. V and J are TRBV6-2 or TRBV6-3 and TRBJ1-2; the D gene is possibly TRBD1 (6 bases). Germline assignment: CDR1 MNHEY and CDR2 SVGEGT. This CDR3 has 15 amino acids. CDR3 sequence reads: CTSRGTNPMRNGYTF. The DNA for the CDR3 is TGTACCAGCAGGGGAACGAACCCTATGAGAAATGGCTACACCTTC.